The TCR beta chain described here comes from a study of CD8 T cells in Susac syndrome (dated by TCRdb to 2018 to 2020). A note on the overall study: Repertoire sequencing was used to test whether CD8+ T cell activation and differentiation in Susac syndrome was antigen driven. Broad study findings and their caveats: The number of individuals in the TCR sequencing and HLA analysis was recognized as being relatively small.

Concerning this clonotype: Its antigen remains undetermined. It has no much larger one-base neighbor in the sample; base qualities were not kept.

RNA was extracted using the RNeasy kit, and roughly 0.5 to 1 microgram was reverse transcribed with random hexamers. The immunoSEQ multiplex PCR assay, covering 54 Vbeta and 13 Jbeta segments, was used to amplify TCR beta CDR3 regions. Bias from PCR amplification was corrected by using a synthetic template baseline for primer optimization and for computational correction. The original pipeline was this. Only productive sequences were kept, with reads annotated to V, D and J genes according to IMGT and analyzed in immunoSEQ Analyzer. To calculate clonality, Shannon entropy was normalized by log2 of the number of productive unique sequences and then subtracted from one. Public and private clones were assessed among the 100 most prevalent clones of each patient and control. Clones were defined as Susac-specific if absent from the healthy and MS cohorts, from 1052 published viral clones and from other ImmuneACCESS disease sequences. TCRdb trimmed the raw reads at Q25, called clones with MiXCR and kept productive beta chains. Identical CDR3 proteins give one entry, which carries the most common genes and DNA. TCRdb's processing, not the authors' own work, is the source of the V and J calls. A total of about 200,000 distinct CDR3 sequences appear in this sample, almost 96% of them only once. The ten most abundant clones make up around 0.09% of the sample.

Peripheral blood CD8+ and CD4+ T cells from healthy donors, Susac syndrome patients and multiple sclerosis patients were profiled using high-throughput TCR beta sequencing. Treatment-naive patients with stable or active relapsing-remitting disease fulfilling revised McDonald criteria were used as multiple sclerosis controls. Bulk CD8+ and CD4+ T cells were purified magnetically by negative isolation, whereas CD8+ TEMRA cells were enriched by FACS. Blood was collected in EDTA tubes and processed within 24 hours, with PBMCs isolated through density gradient centrifugation. PBMCs intended for TCR sequencing were cryopreserved in liquid nitrogen and were subsequently thawed in a 37 degrees C water bath. The sorted or isolated CD4+, CD8+ and CD8+ TEMRA cells had a purity of 90% or higher. At the junction V is shortened by 2 bases and J by 0 bases, with 16 bases in between. Inclusive of the bounding cysteine and phenylalanine, the CDR3 is 17 residues long. The CDR3 DNA has 51 bases and is translated from base 1. As encoded in the germline V gene (reference sequence), CDR1 is DFQATT while CDR2 is SNEGSKA.

The clonotype comes from a human donor with multiple sclerosis. The chain is assembled from TRBV20-1 and TRBJ2-2; the D gene is not confidently resolved. The sequenced material came from CD4+ T cells from PBMCs. This receptor carries the CDR3 CSARRPVESANTGELFF. The nucleotide sequence reads as follows: TGCAGTGCTAGACGCCCAGTCGAATCGGCGAACACCGGGGAGCTGTTTTTT.